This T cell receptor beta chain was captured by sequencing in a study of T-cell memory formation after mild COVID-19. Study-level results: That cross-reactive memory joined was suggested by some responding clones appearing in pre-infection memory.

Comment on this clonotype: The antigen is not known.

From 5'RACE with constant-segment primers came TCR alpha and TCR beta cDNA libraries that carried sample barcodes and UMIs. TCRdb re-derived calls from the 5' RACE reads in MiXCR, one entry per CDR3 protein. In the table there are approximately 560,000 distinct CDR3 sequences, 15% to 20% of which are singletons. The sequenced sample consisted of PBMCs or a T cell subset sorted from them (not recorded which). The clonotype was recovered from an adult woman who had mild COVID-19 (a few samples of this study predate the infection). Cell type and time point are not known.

The CDR3 nucleotides are TGCGCCAGCAGCCAAGTATCAGGGCCTAACTATGGCTACACCTTC. Its translation is CASSQVSGPNYGYTF. V is TRBV4-1 and J is TRBJ1-2; D is perhaps TRBD1 (5 bases). V was clipped by 1 base and J by 0 bases, with 9 bases between them. The CDR3 totals 15 residues. CDR1 is MGHRA, CDR2 YSYEKL, per germline.